A selection of T cell receptor beta chains follows, all from one sample in a study of shared clonotypes between healthy human individuals. The assay was immunoSEQ multiplex PCR, and TCRdb's table has in-frame clones only and misses some. This table has roughly 96,000 clones, around half appearing once. Sequenced material: PBMCs. Every receptor here comes from a middle-aged woman in good health. Some clones in this sample may be carry-over from other donors' samples. Both conserved end residues are part of each CDR3. A D gene is named only where the DNA matches it firmly. Part of the rows lack a size; the others show once, few, many or a class for expanded clones.

>.|TRBJ2-7|TRBV7-2|15|few
CASSSEGLGAYEQYF
TGTGCCAGCAGCTCAGAGGGACTCGGAGCCTACGAGCAGTACTTC
>.|TRBJ2-5|TRBV5-1|14|.
CASSLDGLQETQYF
TGCGCCAGCAGCTTGGATGGTCTCCAAGAGACCCAGTACTTC
>.|TRBJ1-2|TRBV5-4|13|.
CASSLEAGDGYTF
TGTGCCAGCAGCTTGGAGGCAGGGGATGGCTACACCTTC
>TRBD1|TRBJ2-2|TRBV10-2|16|.
CASSVGRDRGSGELFF
TGCGCCAGCAGTGTAGGCCGGGACAGGGGATCCGGGGAGCTGTTTTTT
>TRBD2|TRBJ2-5|TRBV6-5|16|.
CASSYGLAGVGETQYF
TGTGCCAGCAGTTACGGGCTAGCGGGAGTAGGAGAGACCCAGTACTTC
>TRBD1|TRBJ2-7|TRBV25-1|14|few
CASTGTPGGYEQYF
TGTGCCAGCACAGGGACCCCAGGGGGTTACGAGCAGTACTTC
>TRBD2|TRBJ2-7|TRBV5-1|14|many
CASSLAGGPYEQYF
TGCGCCAGCAGCTTAGCGGGAGGGCCCTACGAGCAGTACTTC
>.|TRBJ2-7|TRBV29-1|10|.
CSVMGGEQYF
TGCAGCGTGATGGGGGGAGAGCAGTACTTC
>TRBD2|TRBJ2-2|TRBV9|14|many
CASSMGLSTGELFF
TGTGCCAGCAGCATGGGACTATCCACCGGGGAGCTGTTTTTT
>.|TRBJ2-5|TRBV18|13|.
CASSPSGTETQYF
TGTGCCAGCTCACCTAGCGGCACGGAGACCCAGTACTTC
>.|TRBJ2-1|TRBV11-3|14|.
CASSLGQPYNEQFF
TGTGCCAGCAGCTTAGGCCAACCCTACAATGAGCAGTTCTTC
>.|TRBJ1-1|TRBV5-1|15|many
CASSPEGNPFTEAFF
TGCGCCAGCAGCCCGGAGGGCAATCCGTTCACTGAAGCTTTCTTT
>.|TRBJ2-3|TRBV6-6|14|many
CASRNSGEWDTQYF
TGTGCCAGCAGAAATTCAGGGGAATGGGATACGCAGTATTTT
>TRBD2|TRBJ2-3|TRBV6-6|14|.
CASSPRLATDSQYF
TGTGCCAGCAGCCCTCGACTAGCTACAGATTCGCAGTATTTT
>TRBD1|TRBJ1-2|TRBV9|13|medium-sized
CASSGPGQARYTF
TGTGCCAGCAGCGGACCCGGACAGGCCCGCTACACCTTC
>.|TRBJ2-7|TRBV30|15|.
CAWSVIEYGSYEQYF
TGTGCCTGGAGTGTAATAGAGTATGGGTCCTACGAGCAGTACTTC
>TRBD2|TRBJ2-7|TRBV5-4|14|few
CASSRGLAAYEQYF
TGTGCCAGCAGCCGAGGACTAGCTGCCTACGAGCAGTACTTC
>.|TRBJ2-7|TRBV19|14|many
CASSMGRSSYEQYF
TGTGCCAGTAGTATGGGACGCAGCTCCTACGAGCAGTACTTC
>TRBD2|TRBJ2-2|TRBV6-4|18|.
CASSEGTSGSQATGELFF
TGTGCCAGCAGTGAGGGGACTAGCGGGAGTCAGGCCACCGGGGAGCTGTTTTTT
>TRBD1|TRBJ2-5|TRBV7-9|15|once
CASSLGARGRETQYF
TGTGCCAGCAGCTTAGGGGCCAGGGGGCGAGAGACCCAGTACTTC
>TRBD1|TRBJ1-5|TRBV9|14|.
CASSSDREGQPQHF
TGTGCCAGCAGTTCAGACAGGGAGGGTCAGCCCCAGCATTTT
>TRBD1|TRBJ1-4|TRBV28|14|many
CASSGTGFNEKLFF
TGTGCCAGCAGTGGGACAGGCTTTAATGAAAAACTGTTTTTT
>.|TRBJ1-4|TRBV5-4|13|many
CASSLKSNEKLFF
TGTGCCAGCAGCTTGAAATCCAATGAAAAACTGTTTTTT
>TRBD1|TRBJ2-7|TRBV7-6|16|.
CASSLARTGWAYEQYF
TGTGCCAGCAGCTTAGCCCGGACAGGGTGGGCCTACGAGCAGTACTTC
>TRBD1|TRBJ1-2|TRBV2|11|few
CASGDSYGYTF
TGTGCCAGCGGGGACAGTTATGGCTACACCTTC
>.|TRBJ1-2|TRBV14|13|few
CASSLYRNYGYTF
TGTGCCAGCAGCCTGTACAGGAACTATGGCTACACCTTC
>.|TRBJ1-1|TRBV4-3|14|.
CASSTPGGNTEAFF
TGCGCCAGCAGCACTCCCGGGGGGAACACTGAAGCTTTCTTT
>.|TRBJ2-4|TRBV7-9|13|few
CASSPTGANIQYF
TGTGCCAGCAGCCCCACTGGGGCGAACATTCAGTACTTC
>TRBD1|TRBJ1-4|TRBV18|14|.
CASSHRDRGEKLFF
TGTGCCAGCTCCCACCGGGACAGGGGAGAAAAACTGTTTTTT
>.|TRBJ2-7|TRBV30|13|.
CAWSFGQTYEQYF
TGTGCCTGGAGCTTCGGACAGACCTACGAGCAGTACTTC
>TRBD2|TRBJ2-1|TRBV11-3|18|many
CASSPGAGAGGLINEQFF
TGTGCCAGCAGCCCTGGGGCTGGGGCGGGAGGTTTAATCAATGAGCAGTTCTTC
>.|TRBJ2-2|TRBV4-2|16|many
CASSQARDVNTGELFF
TGTGCCAGCAGCCAAGCACGCGACGTGAACACCGGGGAGCTGTTTTTT
>.|TRBJ2-7|TRBV2|13|.
CASSGGHSYEQCF
TGTGCCAGCAGTGGAGGACATTCCTACGAGCAGTGCTTC
>.|TRBJ1-5|TRBV27|14|.
CASSFGGVRQPQHF
TGTGCCAGCAGTTTTGGGGGGGTGAGGCAGCCCCAGCATTTT
>.|TRBJ2-5|TRBV6-6|14|.
CASSADGRQETQYF
TGTGCCAGCAGCGCGGACGGTCGACAAGAGACCCAGTACTTC